Listed below are T cell receptor beta chains from one sample, sequenced in a study of control samples from healthy donors and cancer patients. Clones were sequenced by immunoSEQ multiplex PCR, and TCRdb holds only the in-frame ones, with some missing. The sample records roughly 59,000 clones, 92% being singletons. The source material was PBMCs. The origin of the receptors is a middle-aged man with colorectal cancer. Each CDR3 is given with its conserved first and last residue. D genes are given only for firm matches. A clone size is listed for some rows: how often the clone was seen (once, few, many), or a class if it is expanded.

j_gene | v_gene | abundance | d_gene | CDR3nt | CDR3aa
TRBJ1-2 | TRBV19 | . | . | TGTGCCAGTAGTAAAGCAGGGACGGAGTATGGCTACACCTTC | CASSKAGTEYGYTF
TRBJ2-7 | TRBV6-5 | . | . | TGTGCCAGCAAAATGGGCAGAGAACCTACTTACGAGCAGTACTTC | CASKMGREPTYEQYF
TRBJ2-5 | TRBV6-5 | . | . | TGTGCCAGCAGGGGAGGGGGGCAAGAGACCCAGTACTTC | CASRGGGQETQYF
TRBJ1-1 | TRBV7-9 | . | . | TGTGCCAGCAGCTTCCGGATGTGGAACACTGAAGCTTTCTTT | CASSFRMWNTEAFF
TRBJ2-5 | TRBV7-2 | . | TRBD2 | TGTGCCAGCAGGGCAAGACTAGCGGGCGTGGAGACCCAGTACTTC | CASRARLAGVETQYF
TRBJ2-5 | TRBV24-1 | . | . | TGTGCCACCAGTGACCCCGGGACTTCCGGTGAGACCCAGTACTTC | CATSDPGTSGETQYF
TRBJ1-2 | TRBV19 | once | . | TGTGCCAGTAGTATAGCTACAGAAAACTATGGCTACACCTTC | CASSIATENYGYTF
TRBJ2-1 | TRBV30 | . | TRBD2 | TGTGCCTGGAGTACTAGCGGGGGGGCCGGGCTGCAGTTCTTC | CAWSTSGGAGLQFF
TRBJ1-1 | TRBV29-1 | . | TRBD1 | TGCAGCGCAGGACAGGGGATGAACACTGAAGCTTTCTTT | CSAGQGMNTEAFF
TRBJ2-1 | TRBV7-3 | . | . | TGTGCCAGCAGCTTGGACAGTGAGCAGTTCTTC | CASSLDSEQFF
TRBJ1-1 | TRBV4-2 | . | . | TGTGCCAGCAGCGAGATTACAGTGAACACTGAAGCTTTCTTT | CASSEITVNTEAFF
TRBJ1-2 | TRBV5-4 | . | TRBD1 | TGTGCCAGCAGCTGGAAAGACAGGGTTGGCTACACCTTC | CASSWKDRVGYTF
TRBJ2-3 | TRBV24-1 | . | TRBD1 | TGTGCCACCAAGACAGGGGGCCCTGGCACAGATACGCAGTATTTT | CATKTGGPGTDTQYF
TRBJ1-5 | TRBV18 | . | . | TGTGCCAGCTCACCTCAGTTCACCGATCAGCCCCAGCATTTT | CASSPQFTDQPQHF
TRBJ1-1 | TRBV19 | . | . | TGTGCCAGTAAAACGACAGGAGAGTGGACTGAAGCTTTCTTT | CASKTTGEWTEAFF
TRBJ1-2 | TRBV18 | . | TRBD1 | TGTGCCAGCTCACCAGGAAGACAGGGAGGCTATGGCTACACCTTC | CASSPGRQGGYGYTF
TRBJ2-3 | TRBV29-1 | . | . | TGCAGCGTTGAACAGAGCACAGATACGCAGTATTTT | CSVEQSTDTQYF
TRBJ2-2 | TRBV7-8 | once | TRBD1 | TGTGCCAGCAGCTTAAGACAGGGATGGGCCGGGGAGCTGTTTTTT | CASSLRQGWAGELFF
TRBJ2-1 | TRBV24-1 | once | . | TGTGCCACCAGTGCCGCCTCGGACAGCCCTCGTAATGAGCAGTTCTTC | CATSAASDSPRNEQFF
TRBJ1-1 | TRBV27 | . | . | TGTGCCAGCATCCTTAGAGGGGGAGACACTGAAGCTTTCTTT | CASILRGGDTEAFF
TRBJ2-3 | TRBV18 | . | . | TGTGCCAGCTCACTTAACATGCTCCCAGATACGCAGTATTTT | CASSLNMLPDTQYF
TRBJ1-2 | TRBV5-6 | . | TRBD1 | TGTGCCAGCAGCTCGACAGGGGGCAGGGTTGGCTACACCTTC | CASSSTGGRVGYTF
TRBJ1-1 | TRBV3-1/TRBV3-2 | . | . | TGTGCCAGCAGCCAATACCATGGTGTACTAAACACTGAAGCTTTCTTT | CASSQYHGVLNTEAFF
TRBJ2-7 | TRBV4-1 | . | . | TGCGCCAGCAGCCAAGACCCCTCTCGGGGGGCCTTCTCCTACGAGCAGTACTTC | CASSQDPSRGAFSYEQYF
TRBJ2-7 | TRBV2 | . | TRBD1 | TGTGCCAGCAGTGAACTTCAGGGACAGGGGACCTACGAGCAGTACTTC | CASSELQGQGTYEQYF
TRBJ2-3 | TRBV5-1 | . | . | TGCGCCAGCAGCTTGGGGGGCGGGGCAGATACGCAGTATTTT | CASSLGGGADTQYF
TRBJ1-6 | TRBV6-5 | . | TRBD1 | TGTGCCAGCAGTCTGGGACAGGCCTATAATTCACCCCTCCACTTT | CASSLGQAYNSPLHF
TRBJ1-5 | TRBV5-5 | . | TRBD1 | TGTGCCAGCAGCTTGGATACAGGGGAGGGTCAGCCCCAGCATTTT | CASSLDTGEGQPQHF
TRBJ1-6 | TRBV6-2/TRBV6-3 | . | . | TGTGCCAGCAGTTACCGGGTATCGGATTCACCCCTCCACTTT | CASSYRVSDSPLHF
TRBJ2-3 | TRBV6-5 | . | TRBD1 | TGTGCCAGCAAAACCGACAGGGGAAACACAGATACGCAGTATTTT | CASKTDRGNTDTQYF
TRBJ2-3 | TRBV19 | . | . | TGTGCCAGTAGCCAGAGGAGACAGCATAGCACAGATACGCAGTATTTT | CASSQRRQHSTDTQYF
TRBJ2-3 | TRBV2 | . | . | TGTGCCAGCAGTGAAAGAGGGTCTACGCAGTATTTT | CASSERGSTQYF
TRBJ1-4 | TRBV10-3 | . | . | TGTGCCATCAGGGAGGGGGGAACTAATGAAAAACTGTTTTTT | CAIREGGTNEKLFF
TRBJ1-6 | TRBV6-5 | . | TRBD1 | TGTGCCAGCAGTCGGGACAGGGGTTCACCCCTCCACTTT | CASSRDRGSPLHF
TRBJ2-3 | TRBV5-4 | . | TRBD1 | TGTGCCAGCAGCTTGCAGGCAGGGGGCAAGGATACGCAGTATTTT | CASSLQAGGKDTQYF
TRBJ2-1 | TRBV7-2 | . | . | TGTGCCAGCAGCTCCGGCCCGGGGACATACGGCCCAGGGAATGAGCAGTTCTTC | CASSSGPGTYGPGNEQFF
TRBJ2-2 | TRBV11-2 | . | . | TGTGCCAGCAGCTCCGCCGGGACATTGAACACCGGGGAGCTGTTTTTT | CASSSAGTLNTGELFF
TRBJ1-1 | TRBV9 | . | . | TGTGCCAGCAGCGTAGCCGATCAGGGTGGGGGAATGAACACTGAAGCTTTCTTT | CASSVADQGGGMNTEAFF
TRBJ2-3 | TRBV5-4 | . | . | TGTGCCAGCAGCTTGGCCACCACAGATACGCAGTATTTT | CASSLATTDTQYF
TRBJ1-2 | TRBV3-1/TRBV3-2 | . | . | TGTGCCAGCAGCCAAGACCGAAACTATGGCTACACCTTC | CASSQDRNYGYTF
TRBJ1-5 | TRBV7-9 | . | TRBD1 | TGTGCCAGCAGCCGTCAGGGGGACCTTAGCAATCAGCCCCAGCATTTT | CASSRQGDLSNQPQHF
TRBJ2-3 | TRBV7-9 | . | TRBD1 | TGTGCCAGCAGCTCCACAGGGGGTAAGACAGATACGCAGTATTTT | CASSSTGGKTDTQYF
TRBJ1-2 | TRBV7-8 | . | . | TGTGCCAGCAGCTTCGGGACGGACTATGGCTACACCTTC | CASSFGTDYGYTF
TRBJ1-6 | TRBV3-1/TRBV3-2 | . | . | TGTGCCAGCAGCCAAGGGGATACCTATAATTCACCCCTCCACTTT | CASSQGDTYNSPLHF
TRBJ1-2 | TRBV7-6 | . | . | TGTGCCAGCAGCTTAGGGGGAGGGGGTGACTATGGCTACACCTTC | CASSLGGGGDYGYTF
TRBJ1-5 | TRBV7-2 | . | . | TGTGCCAGCAGCTTAACTATGACAGTCGCAAATCAGCCCCAGCATTTT | CASSLTMTVANQPQHF
TRBJ1-2 | TRBV7-2 | . | . | TGTGCCAGCAGCTTATTTACCTCAAACCAAGAGGGCTACACCTTC | CASSLFTSNQEGYTF
TRBJ2-3 | TRBV19 | . | . | TGTGCCAGTAAAAGGCCCGGCACAGATACGCAGTATTTT | CASKRPGTDTQYF
TRBJ1-1 | TRBV5-1 | . | . | TGCGCCAGCAGCTTGTCACAAGGGACTGAAGCTTTCTTT | CASSLSQGTEAFF
TRBJ2-3 | TRBV7-2 | . | . | TGTGCCAGCAGCCCTAGAACGGTCGTAGATTCAGATACGCAGTATTTT | CASSPRTVVDSDTQYF
TRBJ2-3 | TRBV18 | . | . | TGTGCCAGCTCACCGGTGGCGGGCCCGCGCACAGATACGCAGTATTTT | CASSPVAGPRTDTQYF
TRBJ1-2 | TRBV3-1/TRBV3-2 | once | TRBD1 | TGTGCCAGCAGCGACACCGGGGGACAGGGACGTGGCTACACCTTC | CASSDTGGQGRGYTF
TRBJ2-4 | TRBV5-8 | once | . | TGTGCCAGCAGCCCCCAAGGGGCCAAAAACATTCAGTACTTC | CASSPQGAKNIQYF
TRBJ2-5 | TRBV5-1 | . | . | TGCGCCAGCAGCGGGGGGGACAGGGAGACCCAGTACTTC | CASSGGDRETQYF
TRBJ2-2 | TRBV7-3 | once | . | TGTGCCAGCAGCTTAACAGGAAACACCGGGGAGCTGTTTTTT | CASSLTGNTGELFF